Below, 5 T cell receptor beta chains from the same sample are listed, as sequenced in a study of shared clonotypes between healthy human individuals. Repertoires were generated with immunoSEQ multiplex PCR, while TCRdb's copy carries only in-frame clones and drops some. The sample contains 2 million to 3 million clones, approximately 93% of which appear only once. The sequencing sample was made of naive CD4+ T cells from PBMCs. Regarding subset: CD45RA+ positively selected. Source of these receptors: a man aged 18 to 35 in good health. Some clones in this sample may be carry-over from other donors' samples.

The chain recombines TRBV5-1 with TRBJ2-7; D may be TRBD2 (6 bases). The CDR3 is made up of 14 amino acids. The V end was cut by 5 bases, the J end by 6 bases, with 18 bases between. Per germline, CDR1 SGHRS and CDR2 YFSETQ. Written as DNA, the CDR3 is TGCGCCAGCAGACCCGGGACTGCCTCGGGCGAGCAGTACTTC. Protein: CASRPGTASGEQYF. Filled out from reference TRBV5-1 and TRBJ2-7, the complete variable domain reads KAGVTQTPRYLIKTRGQQVTLSCSPISGHRSVSWYQQTPGQGLQFLFEYFSETQRNKGNFPGRFSGRQFSNSRSEMNVSTLELGDSALYLCASRPGTASGEQYFGPGTRLTVT.

This chain joins TRBV29-1 and TRBJ2-1; D uncertain. This CDR3 has 10 amino acids. The germline V gene encodes CDR1 SQVTM and CDR2 ANQGSEA. V lost 6 bases to trimming and J lost 8 bases, with 8 bases between them. The CDR3 here is CSVKLYEQFF. The CDR3 DNA reads as TGCAGCGTAAAGCTCTATGAGCAGTTCTTC.

This clone has only a few counts. This sequence joins TRBV6-1 and TRBJ1-2, with D hard to call. Germline CDR1 and CDR2: MNHNS and SASEGT. V was trimmed by 8 bases and J by 4 bases, leaving 11 bases between them. The CDR3 sequence is 12 residues long. The CDR3 is CASAVGTYGYTF. The DNA for the CDR3 is TGTGCCAGCGCGGTAGGAACCTATGGCTACACCTTC.

The chain carries TRBV12-5 and TRBJ2-1; 10 bases fit TRBD1. V was clipped by 4 bases and J by 2 bases; unmatched bases: 5. Per the germline V gene, CDR1 is LGHNT and CDR2 is FRNRAP. The CDR3 length is 16 residues. CDR3 sequence (DNA): TGTGCTAGTGGTTCGACAGACAGGGGGCCCTACAATGAGCAGTTCTTC. It codes for CASGSTDRGPYNEQFF.

V is TRBV4-1 and J is TRBJ2-1; either TRBD1 or TRBD2 may supply D (6 bases each). Looked up from germline, CDR1 is MGHRA and CDR2 is YSYEKL. The CDR3 runs to 16 residues. V dropped 0 bases and J dropped 8 bases, with 17 bases sitting between them. The CDR3 here is CASSQDKFGGGYEQFF. Here the CDR3 DNA reads TGCGCCAGCAGCCAAGATAAGTTCGGGGGCGGGTATGAGCAGTTCTTC.